This T cell receptor (beta chain) was recovered during a study of blood T cells in healthy people across ages (dated by TCRdb to the mid-2010s). Regarding the complete study: Template switching captured roughly one uniquely barcoded TCR beta cDNA molecule per two T cells in model experiments. Using deep sequencing normalized with unique cDNA molecular identifiers, the study measured how TCR beta repertoire diversity changes with age. Donors were grouped into four age groups: young (average approximately 16 years), middle-aged (about 40), aged (about 60) and long-lived (82). Using the same blood draw, the study looked at two additional independent replicas of 1 million unique cDNA reads for two donors, one aged 18 to 30 and the other aged 80 or older. General study outcomes and caveats: Estimates of total diversity from one million sequenced T cells were regarded as lower bounds and underestimates. Compared with the aged group, the long-lived group had more naive CD4+ T cells, fewer expanded clones and increased TCR diversity, suggesting age selection. Since profiling was done on bulk unsorted PBMCs, naive and antigen-experienced compartments could not be conclusively compared. The percentage of naive T cells measured by flow cytometry correlated strongly with observed TCR beta diversity. Because donor CMV infection status was unknown, age-related changes in expanded clonotypes were potentially confounded. As age increased, observed TCR beta diversity per million T cells dropped in a roughly linear way, and a significant reduction was already evident by age 40.

Notes on this clonotype: Its recognized antigen is unknown. No base quality values were provided; no much bigger clone lies one nucleotide off.

Donors were a few dozen systemically healthy Caucasian individuals from Russia aged roughly 6 to 90 years. Each donor gave about 10 milliliters of peripheral blood, drawn into EDTA-treated Vacutainer tubes. Ficoll-Paque density-gradient centrifugation was used to isolate PBMCs, with at least 7 million obtained per sample. Total RNA, at least 6 micrograms per sample, was extracted from PBMCs with Trizol reagent. For every donor, flow cytometry on a PBMC aliquot measured the percentage of naive CD45RAhigh/CD27high T cells. The library was obtained by 5' RACE. Sequencing was performed on an Illumina HiSeq 2500. A second about 7 to 11 cycle PCR used a sample-barcoded 5' primer and a J-beta primer mix. Each TCR beta cDNA molecule received a unique molecular identifier from a template-switch 5' adaptor carrying 12 random nucleotides. At least 3 million CDR3-containing paired-end reads were obtained from each sample. The Mint cDNA synthesis kit, primed by a TRBC-specific oligonucleotide, was used to synthesize first-strand cDNA from all RNA. After uracil-DNA glycosylase treatment, a first 18-cycle PCR used universal primers M1SS and BC2_uni_R on all cDNA. In the original analysis: For normalization, 1 million high-quality reads, each with a distinct molecular identifier, were randomly selected from each sample. Reads with shared molecular identifiers were discarded instead of being binned into consensus sequences. CDR3 identification, clonotype clustering and error correction used MiTCR with a Q25 quality threshold and the strictest error-elimination algorithm. A nonparametric unseen species model with Euler transformation was used to estimate a lower bound on total TCR beta diversity. Using fastp at Q25 and MiXCR, TCRdb reprocessed the public reads and kept productive beta chains. All rows with the same CDR3 protein become a single entry with the most common DNA and genes. In this record, the V and J calls reflect TCRdb's handling and not the investigators' own analysis. Across this sample there are 550,000 to 650,000 distinct CDR3 sequences, with 27% seen only once. About 3.9% of the sample is in the top ten clones.

The CDR3 sequence holds 15 residues, the cysteine and phenylalanine included. CDR3 DNA only is kept here, 45 bases in frame from base 1. For CDR1 and CDR2, the germline V gene (reference sequence) lists DFQATT and SNEGSKA. V is cut by 3 bases and J by 7 bases, and the space between the germline ends is 19 bases. This sample was shared with a second study, whose subject was T cells of mothers and their children. According to the second study: Nine systemically healthy Caucasian individuals, comprising three mothers and their six children, were included as donors. cDNA synthesis used all of the extracted RNA, with about 1.5 ug of RNA in each 15 ul reaction. Sample barcodes and 2-4 random nucleotides were added via the M1S primer in the second PCR. Each mother yielded over 9.5 million TCR beta CDR3 reads and each child some 3 million reads. Thymic selection shapes the output of TCR recombination in a similar way in related and unrelated pairs, and inherited differences have a minor effect. Normalized repertoire overlap was always slightly but never significantly higher in related than unrelated mother-child pairs. No persistent microchimeric T cell clones were found, with a detection sensitivity of 85 to 100 clones per million clonotypes. In the study, deep NGS was used to compare the TCR beta repertoires of mothers and children, and features distinguishing related mother-child pairs from unrelated individuals were sought. On average, the children were around 11 +/- 4 years old, while the mothers were roughly 36 +/- 4 years old. Libraries were sequenced on Illumina HiSeq 2000 with 100+100 nt paired-end reads after adapter ligation with NEBNext reagents. To prevent cross-contamination, the mother and child libraries were prepared a month apart and were sequenced in separate runs. Between roughly 500,000 and 2,300,000 distinct TCR beta clonotypes were identified per donor. Naive TCR beta clonotypes were estimated from low-frequency clonotypes matched to each donor's FACS-determined naive share, without sorting.

Sequencing was carried out using blood. The TCR was taken from a boy aged 2 to 9 in good health. Recombination linked TRBV20-1 to TRBJ1-3, with no reliable assignment of the D segment. CDR3 loop: CSARESRGRYNTIYF. The sequenced DNA is TGCAGTGCTAGGGAATCCCGAGGGAGGTATAACACCATATATTTT.